The next 31 T cell receptor beta chains were all read from a single sample in a study of T cell responses to AZD1222 COVID-19 vaccine. Some clones are missing from TCRdb's copy, which holds only in-frame ones; the method was immunoSEQ multiplex PCR. Among approximately 100,000 clones listed, approximately 86% were seen once. The sample was peripheral blood, taken 28 days after the second dose of the MenACWY control vaccine. The receptors stem from an adult who received the MenACWY meningococcal vaccine as a control.

This clone was counted a single time. The rearrangement joins TRBV5-4 to TRBJ2-7, with D perhaps assigned TRBD1 or TRBD2 (5 bases each). From germline, CDR1 is SGHNT and CDR2 YYREEE (reference sequence). The CDR3 has 14 amino acids. Trimming took 4 bases from V and 1 from J, leaving 12 bases between them. CDR3 nucleotides: TGTGCCAGCAGCATCGGGGCAGGTTCCTACGAGCAGTACTTC. As protein: CASSIGAGSYEQYF.

J is TRBJ1-4 and V is TRBV19; the D is unclear. The CDR3 is made up of 11 amino acids. Germline V gene lookup returns CDR1 LNHDA and CDR2 SQIVND (reference sequence). With 3 bases removed from V and 7 bases from J, the gap between germline ends came to 3 bases. CDR3 nucleotides: TGTGCCAGTAGTATGAGTGAAAAACTGTTTTTT. It codes for CASSMSEKLFF.

The chain links TRBV2 to TRBJ2-7; D possibly uses TRBD1 or TRBD2 (6 bases each). The germline CDR1 and CDR2 sequences are SNHLY and FYNNEI. The V end was cut by 5 bases, the J end by 1 base, with 12 bases between. CDR3 length equals 14 residues. CDR3 DNA sequence: TGTGCCAGCAGTTTGGGGGCGGGGTCCTACGAGCAGTACTTC. The encoded protein is CASSLGAGSYEQYF.

This chain links TRBV9 with TRBJ1-2, with D possibly being TRBD1 (6 bases). From germline, CDR1 is SGDLS and CDR2 YYNGEE. This CDR3 has 14 amino acids. V lost 0 bases, J lost 8 bases, and 14 bases lay in between. For the CDR3, the DNA is TGTGCCAGCAGCGTAGGGGTACAGGGAGAAGGCTACACCTTC. Translating it yields CASSVGVQGEGYTF.

This chain joins TRBV7-2 and TRBJ1-2, with 9 bases identical to TRBD1. The CDR3 loop spans 13 amino acids. The germline CDR1 and CDR2 sequences are SGHTA and FQGNSA. With 2 bases clipped from V and 6 bases from J, the junction kept 1 base outside the gene matches. DNA for the CDR3: TGTGCCAGCAGCTTAAGGACAGGGGATGGCTACACCTTC. Amino acids: CASSLRTGDGYTF.

This CDR3 is CASSGRGGGPSYNEQFF. As DNA, the CDR3 is TGTGCCAGCAGCGGGAGGGGCGGGGGGCCTTCCTACAATGAGCAGTTCTTC. The rearrangement uses TRBV7-8 and TRBJ2-1, with 8 bases lining up with TRBD2. Germline CDR1 reads SGHVS; CDR2 reads FQNEAQ. The CDR3 covers 17 residues. Trimming took 5 bases from V and 1 from J; bases not matched to a gene: 10. Looking up the rest from reference TRBV7-8 and TRBJ2-1 gives the full variable domain: GAGVSQSPRYKVAKRGQDVALRCDPISGHVSLFWYQQALGQGPEFLTYFQNEAQLDKSGLPSDRFFAERPEGSVSTLKIQRTQQEDSAVYLCASSGRGGGPSYNEQFFGPGTRLTVL.

This clone appeared a few times. The chain is built from TRBV4-1 and TRBJ1-1; TRBD1 matches at 7 bases. The trim removed 6 bases at V and 5 bases at J, leaving 9 bases unmatched. The CDR3 has 14 residues. In germline, CDR1 is MGHRA, CDR2 YSYEKL. The CDR3 coding sequence is TGCGCCAGCAGGCTAACAGGGGTTGGGACTGAAGCTTTCTTT. Encoded protein: CASRLTGVGTEAFF.

The CDR3 DNA follows: TGTGCCAGCAGCAAACTACCGCCTCGGACAGGGGGCGTCAAAGGCTACACCTTC. Encoded protein: CASSKLPPRTGGVKGYTF. V usage is TRBV7-6 and J usage is TRBJ1-2, with 11 bases that match TRBD1. With V trimmed by 5 bases and J by 8 bases, 19 bases remained unmatched. The CDR3 spans 18 residues. In germline, CDR1 is SGHVS, CDR2 FNYEAQ.

This chain joins TRBV11-2 and TRBJ2-3; the D call may be TRBD1 or TRBD2 (6 bases each). CDR3 length: 15 residues. V was trimmed by 2 bases and J by 5 bases, leaving 14 bases between them. CDR1 SGHAT and CDR2 FQNNGV come from the germline V gene. CDR3 sequence: CASSLISGAEDTQYF. The CDR3 DNA follows: TGTGCCAGCAGCTTAATTTCGGGGGCCGAAGATACGCAGTATTTT.

V and J are TRBV6-2 or TRBV6-3 and TRBJ1-2; no reliable D call. Deletions cut 2 bases from V and 3 bases from J, with 10 bases between. CDR1 MNHEY and CDR2 SVGEGT come from the germline V gene. The CDR3 is 14 amino acids. In DNA form, the CDR3 reads TGTGCCAGCAGTTACAGGGATGCCTACTATGGCTACACCTTC. Protein sequence: CASSYRDAYYGYTF.

V is TRBV30 and J is TRBJ1-6; D remains ambiguous. Germline values: CDR1 GTSNPN, CDR2 SVGIG (reference sequence). This CDR3 contains 15 residues. Trimming shortened V by 1 base and J by 3 bases, and 10 bases separated the two germline ends. CDR3 loop: CAWSGRSRYNSPLHF. CDR3 DNA: TGTGCCTGGAGTGGGCGAAGTCGCTATAATTCACCCCTCCACTTT.

This clone is medium-sized (0.01 to 0.1%). The genes are TRBV21-1 and TRBJ2-5; the DNA was not used to check the table's D call, TRBD1. TRBV21-1 is a recognized pseudogene. The CDR3 is made up of 12 amino acids. The CDR3 protein is CAPRLRGETQYF. CDR3 DNA sequence: TGTGCCCCCAGGCTTAGGGGTGAGACCCAGTACTTC.

This chain connects TRBV30 to TRBJ2-1; a possible D gene is TRBD1 (5 bases). CDR3 length: 11 residues. The germline gives CDR1 GTSNPN, CDR2 SVGIG (reference sequence). Deletions cut 3 bases from V and 10 bases from J, with 10 bases between. The CDR3 region has the DNA TGTGCCTGGAGGGGGCTATTCGAGCAGTTCTTC. The encoded protein is CAWRGLFEQFF.

This clone was counted a single time. The rearrangement joins TRBV6-6 to TRBJ2-1; 12 nucleotides match TRBD2. Germline V CDR1 and CDR2: MNHNY, SVGAGI (reference sequence). This CDR3 has 15 amino acids. Trimming cost V 2 bases and J 8 bases; bases outside gene matches: 4. CDR3 in amino acids: CASSYGLAGSDEQFF. The CDR3 DNA reads TGTGCCAGCAGTTACGGACTAGCGGGGTCTGATGAGCAGTTCTTC.

CDR3 protein: CASSPRRSYEQYF. The CDR3 DNA reads TGTGCCAGCAGTCCCAGGAGGTCCTACGAGCAGTACTTC. The rearrangement links TRBV7-2 to TRBJ2-7; a weak D match, TRBD2 (5 bases). This CDR3 has 13 amino acids. Germline values: CDR1 SGHTA, CDR2 FQGNSA. The V gene lost 6 bases and the J gene lost 1 base, with 10 bases spanning the gap.

The rearrangement joins TRBV5-1 to TRBJ2-7; a weak D match, TRBD1 (6 bases). The germline V gene encodes CDR1 SGHRS and CDR2 YFSETQ. The V gene lost 4 bases and the J gene lost 0 bases, with 23 bases spanning the gap. This CDR3 contains 18 residues. As DNA, the CDR3 is TGCGCCAGCAGCCGACAGGCATCGATGGCCGGTTACTCCTACGAGCAGTACTTC. It translates to CASSRQASMAGYSYEQYF.

The chain combines TRBV6-1 with TRBJ1-3, with D perhaps TRBD1 (5 bases). Germline V CDR1 and CDR2: MNHNS, SASEGT. There are 17 residues in the CDR3. V lost 2 bases to trimming and J lost 2 bases, with 16 bases between them. In DNA form, the CDR3 reads TGTGCCAGCAGTGAAAAGCAGGGATGGGTTGCTGGAAACACCATATATTTT. Encoded protein: CASSEKQGWVAGNTIYF.

The gene calls are TRBV7-9 and TRBJ2-7, with 10 bases that match TRBD1. The germline V gene encodes CDR1 SEHNR and CDR2 FQNEAQ (reference sequence). The CDR3 consists of 14 residues. V dropped 4 bases and J dropped 5; count of bases not matched to a gene: 5. The CDR3 here is CASSSGTGVHEQYF. The CDR3 DNA follows: TGTGCCAGCAGCTCTGGGACAGGGGTCCACGAGCAGTACTTC.

This clone was recorded only once. This sequence joins TRBV24-1 and TRBJ2-3, with D possibly matching TRBD1 (6 bases). CDR1 and CDR2 (germline): KGHDR, SFDVKD. V dropped 4 bases and J dropped 0 bases, with 10 bases sitting between them. The CDR3 has 15 amino acids. The CDR3 coding sequence is TGTGCCACCAGTGACCCAGGGGTTAGCACAGATACGCAGTATTTT. It codes for CATSDPGVSTDTQYF.

The chain is built from TRBV7-9 and TRBJ1-1; a weak D match, TRBD1 (6 bases). There are 13 residues in the CDR3. Germline V gives CDR1 SEHNR, CDR2 FQNEAQ (reference sequence). Between the trimmed V and J ends, which lost 1 base and 5 bases, there was a span of 8 bases. CDR3 in DNA: TGTGCCAGCAGCTTAGGGGGGGCGACTGAAGCTTTCTTT. Its protein product is CASSLGGATEAFF.

This sequence joins TRBV5-4 and TRBJ1-2; 12 bases are a match to TRBD1. In germline, CDR1 is SGHNT, CDR2 YYREEE (reference sequence). After removal of 3 bases from V and 3 bases from J, the junction contained 6 bases not matched to a gene. The CDR3 contains 16 residues. CDR3 coding DNA: TGTGCCAGCAGCTCGTATGGGACAGGGGGCGACTATGGCTACACCTTC. Protein sequence: CASSSYGTGGDYGYTF.

The chain links TRBV5-1 to TRBJ2-7, with 10 bases matching TRBD1. The CDR3 is 16 residues long. Germline loops: CDR1 SGHRS, CDR2 YFSETQ. V lost 4 bases to trimming and J lost 3 bases; unmatched junction nucleotides: 10. The CDR3 region is CASSATGQGFRYEQYF. CDR3 sequence (DNA): TGCGCCAGCAGCGCAACGGGACAGGGGTTTCGCTACGAGCAGTACTTC.

V gene TRBV28 combines with J gene TRBJ2-3; 9 bases map to TRBD2. The CDR3 loop spans 16 amino acids. V lost 1 base and J lost 8; bases outside the gene matches: 10. Germline CDR1 is MDHEN and CDR2 is SYDVKM. In nucleotides, the CDR3 is TGTGCCAGCAGTTTATCCCTAGGCGGGGGGGCCCGTACGCAGTATTTT. Protein product: CASSLSLGGGARTQYF. Full variable domain (missing parts from reference TRBV28 and TRBJ2-3): DVKVTQSSRYLVKRTGEKVFLECVQDMDHENMFWYRQDPGLGLRLIYFSYDVKMKEKGDIPEGYSVSREKKERFSLILESASTNQTSMYLCASSLSLGGGARTQYFGPGTRLTVL.

This clone was picked up a small number of times. This chain links TRBV6-2 or TRBV6-3 with TRBJ1-1; a weak D match, TRBD1 (6 bases). CDR1 and CDR2 from the germline V gene are MNHEY and SVGEGT. This CDR3 has 16 amino acids. Trimming took off 4 bases at V and 2 bases at J, with 17 bases between the two ends. CDR3 coding DNA: TGTGCCAGCAGTTTACCGGGACACACGTCCAACACTGAAGCTTTCTTT. Its protein product is CASSLPGHTSNTEAFF.

The chain links TRBV7-2 to TRBJ2-5; 8 bases match TRBD1. The CDR3 extends over 13 amino acids. Germline loops: CDR1 SGHTA, CDR2 FQGNSA. Unmatched junction bases numbered 5, after V lost 3 bases and J lost 8 bases. This CDR3 reads CASSLSRGRTQYF. Written as DNA, the CDR3 is TGTGCCAGCAGCTTGAGCAGGGGGCGAACCCAGTACTTC.

The chain recombines TRBV5-1 with TRBJ2-3, with D maybe TRBD1 (6 bases). V lost 0 bases, J lost 0 bases, and 8 bases lay in between. Germline V gene data show CDR1 as SGHRS and CDR2 as YFSETQ. The CDR3 is 15 residues long. Here the CDR3 reads CASSLGGLSTDTQYF. The DNA for the CDR3 is TGCGCCAGCAGCTTGGGGGGGCTTAGCACAGATACGCAGTATTTT. Full variable domain (missing parts from reference TRBV5-1 and TRBJ2-3): KAGVTQTPRYLIKTRGQQVTLSCSPISGHRSVSWYQQTPGQGLQFLFEYFSETQRNKGNFPGRFSGRQFSNSRSEMNVSTLELGDSALYLCASSLGGLSTDTQYFGPGTRLTVL.

The chain employs TRBV11-2 and TRBJ2-7, with 10 bases that match TRBD1. J was trimmed by 3 bases and V by 1 base; bases with no gene match: 0. This CDR3 is 14 amino acids long. CDR1 is SGHAT, CDR2 FQNNGV, per germline. The CDR3 here is CASSLGTGGYEQYF. The CDR3 DNA sequence: TGTGCCAGCAGCTTAGGGACAGGGGGCTACGAGCAGTACTTC. The variable domain in full, completed from reference TRBV11-2 and TRBJ2-7, reads EAGVAQSPRYKIIEKRQSVAFWCNPISGHATLYWYQQILGQGPKLLIQFQNNGVVDDSQLPKDRFSAERLKGVDSTLKIQPAKLEDSAVYLCASSLGTGGYEQYFGPGTRLTVT.

The chain carries TRBV10-2 and TRBJ2-3, with 10 bases lining up with TRBD2. The CDR3 length is 22 residues. CDR1 and CDR2 from the germline V gene are WSHSY and SAAADI. The V and J ends lost 4 bases and 0 bases, in that order; junction bases with no gene match: 22. CDR3 region: CASSGLAGTGRFRGNSTDTQYF. CDR3 coding DNA: TGCGCCAGCAGTGGACTAGCGGGTACGGGGAGGTTTAGGGGAAATAGCACAGATACGCAGTATTTT.

The rearrangement uses TRBV19 and TRBJ2-7, with 10 bases identical to TRBD1. The CDR3 is 15 amino acids. V lost 5 bases, J lost 0 bases, and 4 bases stayed unmatched. CDR1 and CDR2 from the germline V gene are LNHDA and SQIVND (reference sequence). The CDR3 here is CASSPGTGASYEQYF. CDR3 coding DNA: TGTGCCAGTAGTCCCGGGACAGGGGCCTCCTACGAGCAGTACTTC.

The chain employs TRBV6-5 and TRBJ1-1; D is ambiguous. CDR3 length: 14 residues. Germline CDR1 and CDR2: MNHEY and SVGAGI. Trimming left V 2 bases short and J 0 bases short, with 7 bases between. The CDR3 coding sequence is TGTGCCAGCAGTTACAACGGGATGAACACTGAAGCTTTCTTT. This codes for CASSYNGMNTEAFF.

The chain is built from TRBV6-2 or TRBV6-3 and TRBJ2-5, with 8 bases that match TRBD1. The V gene end was trimmed by 2 bases and the J gene end by 7 bases; junction bases not matched to a gene: 9. Germline V gives CDR1 MNHEY, CDR2 SVGEGT. The CDR3 loop spans 15 amino acids. CDR3 residues: CASSYRGRGQVTQYF. DNA for the CDR3: TGTGCCAGCAGTTACAGGGGCAGGGGGCAGGTGACCCAGTACTTC.